One sample yielded the 28 T cell receptor beta chains listed below, sequenced in a study of human thymus T cells. Thymic material originated from resections removed in the course of corrective heart surgery. Only in-frame clones appear in the TCRdb table, and some are missing; sequencing was by immunoSEQ multiplex PCR. The data contain around 120,000 clones, around 94% of them singletons. Sequenced sample: thymus tissue. These receptors came from a boy under three years old with a congenital heart defect but otherwise immunologically healthy.

The genes are TRBV15 and TRBJ1-5; D unclear. Trimming removed 8 bases from V and 4 bases from J, with 15 bases in between. The germline V gene encodes CDR1 LNHNV and CDR2 YYDKDF (reference sequence). The CDR3 loop spans 14 amino acids. CDR3 in DNA: TGTGCCACCTCCAAGAAGGGCTGTAATCAGCCCCAGCATTTT. This codes for CATSKKGCNQPQHF.

A single count supports this clone. The chain employs TRBV5-6 and TRBJ1-5; 10 bases fit TRBD1. Trimming at V came to 4 bases and at J to 7 bases, leaving 5 bases not matched to a gene. The length of the CDR3 is 14 residues. The germline CDR1 and CDR2 sequences are SGHDT and YYEEEE. CDR3 bases: TGTGCCAGCAGCCGGGACAGGGGTAACCAGCCCCAGCATTTT. Translated: CASSRDRGNQPQHF.

The genes are TRBV2 and TRBJ1-3; D perhaps matches TRBD1 (6 bases). Trimming removed 4 bases from V and 8 bases from J, with 12 bases in between. Germline CDR1 SNHLY, CDR2 FYNNEI. The CDR3 consists of 13 residues. This CDR3 reads CASSAGGGDTIYF. In DNA form, the CDR3 reads TGTGCCAGCAGTGCAGGAGGGGGGGACACCATATATTTT.

J is TRBJ2-3 and V is TRBV2, with 7 bases that match TRBD1. V trimming: 1 base; J trimming: 1 base; junction bases outside the gene matches: 5. Germline assignment: CDR1 SNHLY and CDR2 FYNNEI. This CDR3 is built from 16 residues. Here the CDR3 reads CASSEETGSRTDTQYF. CDR3 nucleotides: TGTGCCAGCAGTGAAGAGACAGGGTCTCGCACAGATACGCAGTATTTT.

The chain uses TRBV19 and TRBJ1-5; D not certain. Germline V gene data show CDR1 as LNHDA and CDR2 as SQIVND (reference sequence). This CDR3 spans 18 amino acids. The V gene lost 5 bases and the J gene lost 3 bases, with 23 bases spanning the gap. The CDR3 is CASSPPPHGRSHNQPQHF. CDR3 in DNA: TGTGCCAGTAGTCCTCCCCCCCATGGCAGGAGCCACAATCAGCCCCAGCATTTT.

The chain joins TRBV4-1 to TRBJ2-1; 8 nucleotides line up with TRBD1. V was clipped by 5 bases and J by 7 bases; unmatched bases: 19. CDR1 and CDR2 from the germline V gene are MGHRA and YSYEKL. The CDR3 is 18 amino acids. The CDR3 bases are TGCGCCAGCAGCTCTCAGCGACAGGGGTTTCGTTTTTGGAATGAGCAGTTCTTC. It is translated as CASSSQRQGFRFWNEQFF.

J is TRBJ2-1 and V is TRBV7-6; TRBD2 might be the D (5 bases). Trimming shortened V by 0 bases and J by 4 bases, and 13 bases separated the two germline ends. CDR1 is SGHVS and CDR2 is FNYEAQ in the germline V gene. CDR3 length: 16 residues. CDR3 amino acids: CASSLAKRGEYNEQFF. The CDR3 nucleotides are TGTGCCAGCAGCTTAGCAAAACGGGGAGAGTACAATGAGCAGTTCTTC. The full variable domain, in which reference TRBV7-6 and TRBJ2-1 provide the parts outside the CDR3, is GAGVSQSPRYKVTKRGQDVALRCDPISGHVSLYWYRQALGQGPEFLTYFNYEAQQDKSGLPNDRFSAERPEGSISTLTIQRTEQRDSAMYRCASSLAKRGEYNEQFFGPGTRLTVL.

This sequence joins TRBV28 and TRBJ2-1, with 7 bases matching TRBD1. CDR3 size: 15 residues. With 3 bases clipped from V and 9 bases from J, the junction kept 11 bases outside the gene matches. Germline loops: CDR1 MDHEN, CDR2 SYDVKM. The CDR3 is CASSFLDRRLSEQFF. For the CDR3, the DNA is TGTGCCAGCAGTTTTCTGGACAGGCGGCTTAGTGAGCAGTTCTTC.

The gene calls are TRBV28 and TRBJ1-5, with D unresolved. V shed 5 bases and J shed 6 bases, with 14 bases lying between them. Germline loops: CDR1 MDHEN, CDR2 SYDVKM. The CDR3 has 14 residues. This CDR3 is CASSLRVSGQPQHF. CDR3 coding DNA: TGTGCCAGCAGTCTGAGGGTATCGGGTCAGCCCCAGCATTTT.

The gene calls are TRBV7-8 and TRBJ2-7, with 9 bases aligning to TRBD2. The CDR3 totals 15 residues. CDR1 is SGHVS and CDR2 is FQNEAQ in the germline V gene. J gave up 0 bases and V 2 bases, and 2 bases lay outside the gene matches. The CDR3 spells CASSLTRGGSYEQYF. CDR3 in DNA: TGTGCCAGCAGCTTAACGCGGGGGGGCTCCTACGAGCAGTACTTC.

This clone was observed a handful of times. This sequence joins TRBV5-1 and TRBJ1-4, with D tentatively TRBD1 (5 bases). The germline V and J ends were trimmed by 5 bases and 12 bases, with 17 bases remaining between them. Germline V lookup: CDR1 SGHRS, CDR2 YFSETQ. The CDR3 totals 13 residues. Written as DNA, the CDR3 is TGCGCCAGCAGACGTCCGGGGGGAGAGGAACTGTTTTTT. Protein product: CASRRPGGEELFF.

V gene TRBV28 combines with J gene TRBJ1-6; 8 bases line up with TRBD1. CDR3 size: 18 residues. Germline CDR1 and CDR2: MDHEN and SYDVKM. V was pared by 5 bases and J by 13 bases, with 22 bases of the junction left unmatched. The CDR3: CASSHSGQAMIGGGPLHF. The CDR3 coding sequence is TGTGCCAGCAGTCACTCGGGACAGGCTATGATAGGTGGTGGTCCCCTCCACTTT.

This sequence joins TRBV10-3 and TRBJ2-1; 7 bases fit TRBD1. Germline values: CDR1 ENHRY, CDR2 SYGVKD. With 4 bases clipped from V and 7 bases from J, the junction kept 10 bases outside the gene matches. CDR3 length: 15 amino acids. In DNA form, the CDR3 reads TGTGCCATCAGTGGGGAAGGGAACAGGGGAAATGAGCAGTTCTTC. As protein: CAISGEGNRGNEQFF.

This clone has a single count. V gene TRBV7-9 combines with J gene TRBJ1-1; the D is unclear. The germline CDR1 and CDR2 sequences are SEHNR and FQNEAQ (reference sequence). The CDR3 totals 14 residues. V was shortened by 0 bases and J by 4 bases, with 9 bases between the two germline ends. CDR3 in amino acids: CASSLAEEPTEAFF. DNA of the CDR3: TGTGCCAGCAGCTTAGCAGAAGAGCCCACTGAAGCTTTCTTT.

The genes are TRBV27 and TRBJ2-7, with 9 bases that match TRBD1. The CDR3 extends over 16 amino acids. Germline CDR1 MNHEY, CDR2 SMNVEV (reference sequence). The J segment lost 5 bases and the V segment lost 3 bases, leaving 11 bases of the junction unmatched. The CDR3 DNA reads TGTGCCAGCAGTTTGGCGACCGGGACAGGGTTCGACGAGCAGTACTTC. Amino acid sequence: CASSLATGTGFDEQYF.

The gene calls are TRBV28 and TRBJ1-2, with a possible D match to TRBD1 (6 bases). Per germline, CDR1 MDHEN and CDR2 SYDVKM. V gave up 5 bases and J gave up 4 bases, with 14 bases separating them. The CDR3 is 14 amino acids. This CDR3 reads CASSLPDSLYGYTF. CDR3 nucleotides: TGTGCCAGCAGTCTCCCGGACAGCCTCTATGGCTACACCTTC.

The chain joins TRBV6-5 to TRBJ1-1, with D unresolved. This CDR3 is built from 16 residues. V lost 0 bases, J lost 3 bases, and 14 bases lay in between. Germline V gene sequence: CDR1 MNHEY, CDR2 SVGAGI. The CDR3 protein is CASSYSKDEDYTEAFF. In nucleotides, the CDR3 is TGTGCCAGCAGTTACTCGAAGGACGAAGACTACACTGAAGCTTTCTTT.

CDR3 amino acids: CASSTGTSATYNEQFF. The CDR3 DNA reads as TGTGCCAGCAGCACCGGGACTAGCGCCACCTACAATGAGCAGTTCTTC. The rearrangement links TRBV5-6 to TRBJ2-1; TRBD2 agrees at 10 bases. V lost 4 bases, J lost 2 bases, and 6 bases stayed unmatched. From germline, CDR1 is SGHDT and CDR2 YYEEEE. The CDR3 spans 16 residues.

The genes are TRBV11-2 and TRBJ2-3; the D gene is possibly TRBD2 (7 bases). CDR1 and CDR2 from the germline V gene are SGHAT and FQNNGV. The CDR3 has 15 amino acids. The V end was cut by 3 bases, the J end by 4 bases, with 14 bases between. The CDR3 loop reads CASSLFVGGPDTQYF. For the CDR3, the DNA is TGTGCCAGCAGCTTGTTTGTGGGGGGGCCAGATACGCAGTATTTT.

This clone appeared once. V and J are TRBV5-1 and TRBJ2-5; no clear D. Germline values: CDR1 SGHRS, CDR2 YFSETQ. The CDR3 is made up of 13 amino acids. The germline V and J ends were trimmed by 2 bases and 0 bases, with 5 bases remaining between them. CDR3 coding DNA: TGCGCCAGCAGCTTATCATACCAAGAGACCCAGTACTTC. Its protein product is CASSLSYQETQYF.

Only a few counts were recorded for this clone. The chain carries TRBV7-2 and TRBJ1-2; D not resolved. This CDR3 is built from 13 residues. V lost 5 bases, J lost 10 bases, and 17 bases lay in between. Germline V gene sequence: CDR1 SGHTA, CDR2 FQGNSA. CDR3 DNA: TGTGCCAGCAGCGCCTTCGTAGGACGGGCCTACACCTTC. Translating gives CASSAFVGRAYTF.

The chain is built from TRBV4-3 and TRBJ2-5, with 7 bases aligning to TRBD1. This CDR3 contains 17 residues. Germline loops: CDR1 LGHNA, CDR2 YSLEER. Trimming removed 1 base from V and 3 bases from J; junction bases left unmatched: 11. The CDR3 is CASSQGGRGTAKETQYF. The CDR3 region has the DNA TGCGCCAGCAGCCAAGGGGGTCGAGGGACAGCCAAAGAGACCCAGTACTTC.

V and J are TRBV30 and TRBJ1-1; D is possibly TRBD1 (6 bases). The CDR3 sequence is 14 residues long. Trimming took 0 bases from V and 0 from J, leaving 8 bases between them. CDR1 is GTSNPN and CDR2 is SVGIG in the germline V gene (reference sequence). The CDR3 region is CAWSVRQVNTEAFF. CDR3 DNA: TGTGCCTGGAGTGTGCGACAGGTGAACACTGAAGCTTTCTTT.

The CDR3 reads CASSKVEGREAYGYTF. The DNA of the CDR3 is TGTGCCAGCAGCAAAGTGGAGGGGCGGGAGGCCTATGGCTACACCTTC. The rearrangement joins TRBV21-1 to TRBJ1-2. TRBV21-1 counts as a pseudogene. The CDR3 extends over 16 amino acids.

The V call is TRBV4-2, the J call TRBJ1-3; D possibly corresponds to TRBD1 (5 bases). The CDR3 has 17 amino acids. V was clipped by 3 bases and J by 1 base, with 16 bases between them. Germline CDR1 LGHNA, CDR2 YNFKEQ. The CDR3 DNA reads TGTGCCAGCAGCCACGCGGGGGACCTCGTGTCTGGAAACACCATATATTTT. This encodes CASSHAGDLVSGNTIYF.

This CDR3 reads CASSALAGAFNEQFF. The DNA for the CDR3 is TGTGCCAGCAGTGCGCTAGCGGGGGCCTTCAATGAGCAGTTCTTC. The gene calls are TRBV6-4 and TRBJ2-1; 10 positions agree with TRBD2. Germline CDR1 is MRHNA and CDR2 is SNTAGT. Trimming at V came to 4 bases and at J to 6 bases, leaving 6 bases not matched to a gene. The CDR3 has 15 amino acids.

This clone appeared a single time. This rearrangement joins TRBV20-1 to TRBJ1-1, with D possibly matching TRBD1 (5 bases). From germline, CDR1 is DFQATT and CDR2 SNEGSKA (reference sequence). The CDR3 covers 11 residues. V was cut by 5 bases and J by 8 bases, with 12 bases left in between. CDR3 amino acids: CSARHRREAFF. DNA of the CDR3: TGCAGTGCTCGTCACAGGAGGGAAGCTTTCTTT.

This clone was counted a single time. V and J are TRBV6-1 and TRBJ1-1; 7 positions agree with TRBD1. Germline V lookup: CDR1 MNHNS, CDR2 SASEGT. The CDR3 loop spans 14 amino acids. The V gene end was trimmed by 3 bases and the J gene end by 1 base; junction bases not matched to a gene: 2. CDR3: CASSDRQGNTEAFF. For the CDR3, the DNA is TGTGCCAGCAGTGACAGACAGGGGAACACTGAAGCTTTCTTT.